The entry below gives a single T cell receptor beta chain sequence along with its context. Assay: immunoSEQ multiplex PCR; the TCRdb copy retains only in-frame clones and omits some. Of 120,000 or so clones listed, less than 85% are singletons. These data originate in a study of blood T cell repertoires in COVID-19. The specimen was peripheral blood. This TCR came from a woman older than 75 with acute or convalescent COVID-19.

The chain's CDR3 is CASSLGLWSSGGKADTQYF. DNA of the CDR3: TGTGCCAGCAGCTTAGGTCTGTGGTCTAGCGGGGGGAAGGCAGATACGCAGTATTTT. V gene TRBV11-2 combines with J gene TRBJ2-3; TRBD2 agrees at 11 bases. J lost 4 bases, V lost 1 base, and 13 bases had no gene match. Germline assignment: CDR1 SGHAT and CDR2 FQNNGV. The CDR3 is made up of 19 amino acids.